Following are 25 T cell receptor beta chains from one sample sequenced in a study of T cells in Graves' hyperthyroidism and ophthalmopathy. What was amplified from RNA transcripts were TCR beta CDR3 regions. Initially, a first-round RT-PCR of the TCR CDR3 employed the HTBI primer set. Each CDR3 protein is one row after TCRdb ran MiXCR on the multiplex PCR reads. Of about 250,000 distinct CDR3 sequences listed, over 20% were seen once; the top ten hold around 62%. The sample comprised blood. The receptors were gathered from a man aged 30-40 years with Graves' ophthalmopathy.

This clonotype showed up just a few times. The gene calls are TRBV29-1 and TRBJ1-1, with D perhaps matching TRBD1 (6 bases). The CDR3 consists of 11 residues. Trimming pared 7 bases from V and 6 bases from J, leaving 12 bases between. The germline CDR1 and CDR2 sequences are SQVTM and ANQGSEA. In DNA form, the CDR3 reads TGCAGCGCCCAGGGGATCGCTGAAGCTTTCTTT. This sequence encodes CSAQGIAEAFF.

The V gene is TRBV11-2, the J gene TRBJ1-1, with no clear D. In germline, CDR1 is SGHAT, CDR2 FQNNGV. The CDR3 loop spans 16 amino acids. The ends were cut back, 6 bases at V and 1 base at J, with 18 bases in the middle. CDR3: CASSRGGYQTNTEAFF. In DNA, the CDR3 is TGTGCCAGCAGTCGAGGTGGGTATCAGACGAACACTGAAGCTTTCTTT.

The gene calls are TRBV27 and TRBJ2-7; D tentatively fits TRBD1 or TRBD2 (6 bases each). V lost 6 bases to trimming and J lost 1 base, with 10 bases between them. CDR1 and CDR2 from the germline V gene are MNHEY and SMNVEV (reference sequence). The CDR3 has 13 residues. CDR3: CASRRDKSYEQYF. The CDR3 nucleotides are TGTGCCAGCAGGCGGGACAAGTCCTACGAGCAGTACTTC.

The chain joins TRBV9 to TRBJ2-2; 9 nucleotides agree with TRBD2. This CDR3 comprises 17 residues. CDR1 SGDLS and CDR2 YYNGEE come from the germline V gene. The V segment lost 3 bases and the J segment 4 bases; nucleotides outside the gene matches: 10. The CDR3 here is CASSDPGLARSTGELFF. The CDR3 DNA follows: TGTGCCAGCAGCGATCCGGGACTAGCTCGTAGCACCGGGGAGCTGTTTTTT.

CDR3 sequence reads: CASSETGSNEKLFF. The CDR3 nucleotides read TGTGCCAGCAGTGAGACAGGGTCTAATGAAAAACTGTTTTTT. V usage is TRBV2 and J usage is TRBJ1-4; TRBD1 matches 7 bases. V lost 3 bases to trimming and J lost 3 bases; unmatched junction nucleotides: 1. This CDR3 has 14 amino acids. CDR1 is SNHLY, CDR2 FYNNEI, per germline.

The chain carries TRBV7-9 and TRBJ2-2; D may correspond to TRBD1 or TRBD2 (5 bases each). CDR1 is SEHNR, CDR2 FQNEAQ, per germline (reference sequence). V dropped 5 bases and J dropped 2 bases, with 9 bases sitting between them. The length of the CDR3 is 14 residues. CDR3: CASSMGPNTGELFF. The CDR3 nucleotides are TGTGCCAGCAGCATGGGACCTAACACCGGGGAGCTGTTTTTT.

This clonotype was seen a few times. The gene calls are TRBV7-8 and TRBJ2-2; D is unresolved. Germline V gene sequence: CDR1 SGHVS, CDR2 FQNEAQ. This CDR3 region has 12 residues. Trimming shortened V by 2 bases and J by 9 bases, and 7 bases separated the two germline ends. The CDR3 DNA reads as TGTGCCAGCAGCTTAAGGGAACGGGAGCTGTTTTTT. Encoded protein: CASSLRERELFF. Looking up the rest from reference TRBV7-8 and TRBJ2-2 gives the full variable domain: GAGVSQSPRYKVAKRGQDVALRCDPISGHVSLFWYQQALGQGPEFLTYFQNEAQLDKSGLPSDRFFAERPEGSVSTLKIQRTQQEDSAVYLCASSLRERELFFGEGSRLTVL.

The rearrangement uses TRBV6-5 and TRBJ2-2; D gene ambiguous. This CDR3 contains 17 residues. V dropped 2 bases and J dropped 1 base, with 14 bases sitting between them. From germline, CDR1 is MNHEY and CDR2 SVGAGI. This CDR3 reads CASSYPLGSRNTGELFF. The CDR3 coding sequence is TGTGCCAGCAGTTACCCCCTGGGTAGCAGGAACACCGGGGAGCTGTTTTTT.

This clonotype has a count of ten or more. V gene TRBV2 combines with J gene TRBJ2-1; 15 positions match TRBD2. CDR1 and CDR2 from the germline V gene are SNHLY and FYNNEI. The length of the CDR3 is 18 residues. Unmatched junction bases numbered 13, after V lost 8 bases and J lost 5 bases. The DNA for the CDR3 is TGTGCCAGCGGGACTAGCGGGAGGAGGGGGGGAGAGGACAATGAGCAGTTCTTC. Protein sequence: CASGTSGRRGGEDNEQFF.

The V gene is TRBV7-9, the J gene TRBJ2-7; D is tentatively TRBD1 or TRBD2 (5 bases each). Trimming cost V 5 bases and J 4 bases, with 12 bases left between them. This CDR3 spans 13 amino acids. Germline V CDR1 and CDR2: SEHNR, FQNEAQ (reference sequence). The CDR3 is CASSDPGLYEQYF. DNA for the CDR3: TGTGCCAGCAGCGACCCGGGGCTTTACGAGCAGTACTTC.

The rearrangement links TRBV28 to TRBJ2-7, with 10 positions matching TRBD2. The trim removed 7 bases at V and 4 bases at J, leaving 16 bases unmatched. Germline V lookup: CDR1 MDHEN, CDR2 SYDVKM. The CDR3 runs 17 residues. The CDR3 sequence is CASIQGGLAGVRYEQYF. The CDR3 DNA is TGTGCCAGCATCCAGGGGGGCCTAGCGGGAGTTAGATACGAGCAGTACTTC. The entire variable domain, with the rest obtained from reference TRBV28 and TRBJ2-7, is as follows: DVKVTQSSRYLVKRTGEKVFLECVQDMDHENMFWYRQDPGLGLRLIYFSYDVKMKEKGDIPEGYSVSREKKERFSLILESASTNQTSMYLCASIQGGLAGVRYEQYFGPGTRLTVT.

This clonotype was detected ten times or more. V gene TRBV7-2 combines with J gene TRBJ2-3, with a tentative D call TRBD1 (5 bases). Trimming took off 7 bases at V and 4 bases at J, with 12 bases between the two ends. Germline CDR1 is SGHTA and CDR2 is FQGNSA. The CDR3 covers 13 residues. CDR3 nucleotide sequence: TGTGCCAGCACCCGAAGGGGCCCAGATACGCAGTATTTT. It codes for CASTRRGPDTQYF.

This CDR3 is CATSREGTGRTGELFF. In nucleotides, the CDR3 is TGTGCCACCAGCAGAGAGGGAACAGGGCGGACCGGGGAGCTGTTTTTT. This chain connects TRBV15 to TRBJ2-2, with TRBD1 as a possible D gene (6 bases). The CDR3 spans 16 residues. The V end was cut by 0 bases, the J end by 5 bases, with 13 bases between. Per the germline V gene, CDR1 is LNHNV and CDR2 is YYDKDF (reference sequence). Full variable domain (missing parts from reference TRBV15 and TRBJ2-2): DAMVIQNPRYQVTQFGKPVTLSCSQTLNHNVMYWYQQKSSQAPKLLFHYYDKDFNNEADTPDNFQSRRPNTSFCFLDIRSPGLGDTAMYLCATSREGTGRTGELFFGEGSRLTVL.

This clonotype was seen a handful of times. J is TRBJ1-2 and V is TRBV7-2; 11 bases map to TRBD1. The length of the CDR3 is 15 residues. V lost 3 bases to trimming and J lost 8 bases; unmatched junction nucleotides: 8. The germline V gene has CDR1 SGHTA and CDR2 FQGNSA. The CDR3 coding sequence is TGTGCCAGCAGCTTCGTCGGACAGGGGGCGCGGGGCTACACCTTC. It codes for CASSFVGQGARGYTF.

This clonotype was detected a few times. The J gene is TRBJ2-5, the V gene TRBV29-1; D call uncertain. The CDR3 covers 13 residues. V was pared by 2 bases and J by 5 bases, with 12 bases between. The V gene's germline CDR1 is SQVTM and CDR2 ANQGSEA. The CDR3 bases are TGCAGCGTTGAAAGGAACGAAGCGGAGACCCAGTACTTC. It codes for CSVERNEAETQYF.

This clonotype was picked up a small number of times. This sequence joins TRBV6-1 and TRBJ2-7; D gene uncertain. There are 15 residues in the CDR3. In germline, CDR1 is MNHNS, CDR2 SASEGT. The ends were cut back, 3 bases at V and 6 bases at J, with 18 bases in the middle. Here the CDR3 reads CASSEDFARLPEQYF. The CDR3 nucleotides read TGTGCCAGCAGTGAGGATTTCGCGCGGCTACCCGAGCAGTACTTC.

The V and J genes are TRBV20-1 and TRBJ1-2, with D perhaps TRBD1 (5 bases). The germline V and J ends were trimmed by 3 bases and 4 bases, with 15 bases remaining between them. Per the germline V gene, CDR1 is DFQATT and CDR2 is SNEGSKA (reference sequence). CDR3 length equals 14 residues. CDR3 sequence reads: CSASHTGGGYGYTF. The CDR3 DNA follows: TGCAGTGCTAGCCACACCGGTGGGGGCTATGGCTACACCTTC.

This rearrangement joins TRBV12-3 or TRBV12-4 to TRBJ2-5, with TRBD2 identical over 8 bases. The ends lost 6 bases at V and 4 bases at J; junction bases unmatched: 4. CDR3 size: 13 residues. CDR3 protein: CASSFGLAETQYF. DNA of the CDR3: TGTGCCAGCAGCTTCGGACTAGCAGAGACCCAGTACTTC.

About this clonotype: The junction shows a germline mismatch at one end, possibly a read error. The J gene is TRBJ1-3, the V gene TRBV9, with 10 bases identical to TRBD1. This CDR3 region has 15 residues. Germline V gene data show CDR1 as SGDLS and CDR2 as YYNGEE. The CDR3 coding sequence is TGCGCCAGCAGCCGGGACAGGGGCTCTGGAAACACCATATATTTT. Protein sequence: CASSRDRGSGNTIYF.

The V call is TRBV10-2, the J call TRBJ1-4; D not resolved. Germline assignment: CDR1 WSHSY and CDR2 SAAADI. V lost 1 base, J lost 8 bases, and 14 bases lay in between. This CDR3 spans 15 amino acids. DNA for the CDR3: TGCGCCAGCAGTGAGTTCAGACCGTTCGGGGAAAAACTGTTTTTT. Its translation: CASSEFRPFGEKLFF.

This clonotype was observed at least ten times. This rearrangement joins TRBV30 to TRBJ1-2; a possible D gene is TRBD1 (6 bases). The CDR3 is 13 residues long. Germline CDR1 reads GTSNPN; CDR2 reads SVGIG (reference sequence). V dropped 0 bases and J dropped 4 bases, with 9 bases sitting between them. The CDR3 loop is CAWSVRGPYGYTF. CDR3 bases: TGTGCCTGGAGTGTTCGGGGGCCCTATGGCTACACCTTC.

The chain joins TRBV28 to TRBJ2-1; 11 bases map to TRBD2. CDR1 is MDHEN and CDR2 is SYDVKM in the germline V gene. The CDR3 is 16 residues long. The V gene end was trimmed by 3 bases and the J gene end by 4 bases; junction bases not matched to a gene: 5. The CDR3 region is CASSLPRLAGYNEQFF. The DNA for the CDR3 is TGTGCCAGCAGTTTGCCCCGACTAGCGGGATACAATGAGCAGTTCTTC.

This clonotype has a count of ten or more. The chain recombines TRBV2 with TRBJ2-7; D might be TRBD2 (5 bases). Germline V gene data show CDR1 as SNHLY and CDR2 as FYNNEI. The CDR3 runs to 14 residues. Trimming shortened V by 6 bases and J by 7 bases, and 19 bases separated the two germline ends. CDR3 region: CASSPDMDRGEQYF. The CDR3 region has the DNA TGTGCCAGCAGCCCCGACATGGATCGGGGTGAGCAGTACTTC.

In its sample, this clonotype was seen many times. The genes are TRBV2 and TRBJ2-2; no reliable D call. Trimming pared 7 bases from V and 0 bases from J, leaving 9 bases between. This CDR3 has 14 residues. Germline lookup yields CDR1 SNHLY and CDR2 FYNNEI. CDR3 sequence: CASIGQTNTGELFF. The CDR3 region has the DNA TGTGCCAGCATAGGCCAGACGAACACCGGGGAGCTGTTTTTT.

This clonotype was counted only a few times. The chain couples TRBV6-2 or TRBV6-3 to TRBJ2-1; 11 nucleotides agree with TRBD2. The length of the CDR3 is 14 residues. Looked up from germline, CDR1 is MNHEY and CDR2 is SVGEGT. Trimming removed 6 bases from V and 10 bases from J; junction bases left unmatched: 8. The CDR3 is CASRVAGGGREQFF. The CDR3 DNA is TGTGCCAGCAGGGTAGCGGGAGGGGGTAGAGAGCAGTTCTTC.